This passage covers 32 T cell receptor beta chains from one sample sequenced in a study of cytomegalovirus exposure and HLA in healthy donors. Sequenced by immunoSEQ multiplex PCR; TCRdb stores in-frame clones only, minus some. The sample has 280,000 or so clones; approximately 88% are singletons. Sequencing used PBMCs. These receptor sequences come from a young woman in good health and CMV-seronegative.

V and J are TRBV7-3 and TRBJ1-1; TRBD1 matches 7 bases. V gave up 4 bases and J gave up 2 bases; unmatched junction bases: 10. There are 16 residues in the CDR3. The germline V gene encodes CDR1 SGHTA and CDR2 FQGTGA. CDR3 amino acids: CASSWRAGGKNTEAFF. The CDR3 DNA reads as TGTGCCAGCAGCTGGAGAGCAGGGGGAAAAAACACTGAAGCTTTCTTT. Full variable domain (rest looked up from reference TRBV7-3 and TRBJ1-1): GAGVSQTPSNKVTEKGKYVELRCDPISGHTALYWYRQSLGQGPEFLIYFQGTGAADDSGLPNDRFFAVRPEGSVSTLKIQRTERGDSAVYLCASSWRAGGKNTEAFFGQGTRLTVV.

A single count supports this clone. The chain is built from TRBV18 and TRBJ1-1, with D uncertain. CDR1 is KGHSH and CDR2 is LQKENI in the germline V gene. The ends were cut back, 6 bases at V and 1 base at J, with 9 bases in the middle. The CDR3 extends over 13 amino acids. The CDR3 nucleotides read TGTGCCAGCTCGCGCGACAAGAACACTGAAGCTTTCTTT. It codes for CASSRDKNTEAFF.

Regarding this clone: The sample carries other DNA sequences with the same CDR3. V is TRBV2 and J is TRBJ1-5; 7 bases line up with TRBD1. The V and J ends lost 5 bases and 2 bases, in that order; junction bases with no gene match: 3. Germline CDR1 is SNHLY and CDR2 is FYNNEI. The CDR3 spans 14 residues. The CDR3 loop is CASSRDRGNQPQHF. CDR3 coding DNA: TGTGCCAGCAGTAGAGACAGGGGCAATCAGCCCCAGCATTTT.

The J gene is TRBJ1-1, the V gene TRBV11-2; a weak D match, TRBD1 (6 bases). CDR3 length: 15 residues. Germline CDR1 SGHAT, CDR2 FQNNGV. Trimming stripped 8 bases from V and 3 bases from J, with 19 bases between. DNA for the CDR3: TGTGCCAGCCGGACAGCGTGGACACAGGACACTGAAGCTTTCTTT. This gives the protein CASRTAWTQDTEAFF. Together with reference TRBV11-2 and TRBJ1-1, the CDR3 gives the full variable domain: EAGVAQSPRYKIIEKRQSVAFWCNPISGHATLYWYQQILGQGPKLLIQFQNNGVVDDSQLPKDRFSAERLKGVDSTLKIQPAKLEDSAVYLCASRTAWTQDTEAFFGQGTRLTVV.

The gene calls are TRBV9 and TRBJ1-4; TRBD1 matches 9 bases. Germline CDR1 reads SGDLS; CDR2 reads YYNGEE. The V gene end was trimmed by 3 bases and the J gene end by 7 bases; junction bases not matched to a gene: 7. This CDR3 contains 15 residues. The CDR3 DNA follows: TGTGCCAGCAGCGCAGCCGGGACAGGGTCTGAAAAACTGTTTTTT. It codes for CASSAAGTGSEKLFF.

This chain uses TRBV9 with TRBJ1-4, with a tentative D call TRBD1 (5 bases). Per the germline V gene, CDR1 is SGDLS and CDR2 is YYNGEE. V was trimmed by 0 bases and J by 8 bases, leaving 17 bases between them. This CDR3 is 16 amino acids long. This chain's CDR3 is CASSVAGDRVREKLFF. The CDR3 bases are TGTGCCAGCAGCGTAGCGGGGGATCGAGTGAGGGAAAAACTGTTTTTT.

The chain recombines TRBV27 with TRBJ1-4; D gene unclear. The germline CDR1 and CDR2 sequences are MNHEY and SMNVEV (reference sequence). Between the trimmed V and J ends, which lost 5 bases and 5 bases, there was a span of 18 bases. The CDR3 runs 16 residues. CDR3: CASSPLGWAGNEKLFF. The CDR3 DNA reads as TGTGCCAGCAGTCCTCTAGGGTGGGCGGGGAATGAAAAACTGTTTTTT.

The gene calls are TRBV11-3 and TRBJ1-2; 9 nucleotides agree with TRBD1. The CDR3 totals 14 residues. Germline V gene data show CDR1 as SGHNT and CDR2 as YENEEA. J lost 5 bases, V lost 1 base, and 2 bases had no gene match. DNA for the CDR3: TGTGCCAGCAGCTTAGGGACAGGGGTTTATGGCTACACCTTC. Encoded protein: CASSLGTGVYGYTF.

The chain combines TRBV5-6 with TRBJ2-3; D is unresolved. Germline lookup yields CDR1 SGHDT and CDR2 YYEEEE. V was clipped by 4 bases and J by 1 base, with 10 bases between them. The CDR3 is 14 amino acids. This CDR3 reads CASSLVLGTDTQYF. In DNA form, the CDR3 reads TGTGCCAGCAGCCTAGTCCTGGGCACAGATACGCAGTATTTT.

This chain connects TRBV30 to TRBJ2-5, with TRBD2 as a possible D gene (6 bases). Germline V gene lookup returns CDR1 GTSNPN and CDR2 SVGIG (reference sequence). CDR3 length equals 11 residues. V lost 4 bases and J lost 5, with 8 bases in between. CDR3 amino acids: CAWTGGETQYF. CDR3 in DNA: TGTGCCTGGACTGGAGGGGAGACCCAGTACTTC. Based on the CDR3 plus reference TRBV30 and TRBJ2-5, the full variable domain is SQTIHQWPATLVQPVGSPLSLECTVEGTSNPNLYWYRQAAGRGLQLLFYSVGIGQISSEVPQNLSASRPQDRQFILSSKKLLLSDSGFYLCAWTGGETQYFGPGTRLLVL.

This clone was counted only a few times. The rearrangement uses TRBV6-6 and TRBJ2-7; D remains ambiguous. Germline CDR1 MNHNY, CDR2 SVGAGI (reference sequence). There are 13 residues in the CDR3. V was clipped by 7 bases and J by 1 base, with 11 bases between them. The CDR3 nucleotides are TGTGCCAGCACCCCTGTAGCTTCCTACGAGCAGTACTTC. Translated: CASTPVASYEQYF.

V and J are TRBV5-1 and TRBJ2-7; the match to TRBD2 covers 13 bases. Germline CDR1 and CDR2: SGHRS and YFSETQ. This CDR3 contains 16 residues. Germline trimming cut 4 bases from V and 3 bases from J; bases unmatched to any gene: 7. The CDR3 bases are TGCGCCAGCAGCACCGGACTAGCGGGAGTCAACTACGAGCAGTACTTC. This encodes CASSTGLAGVNYEQYF. Full variable domain (remainder filled in from reference TRBV5-1 and TRBJ2-7): KAGVTQTPRYLIKTRGQQVTLSCSPISGHRSVSWYQQTPGQGLQFLFEYFSETQRNKGNFPGRFSGRQFSNSRSEMNVSTLELGDSALYLCASSTGLAGVNYEQYFGPGTRLTVT.

The gene calls are TRBV28 and TRBJ2-5; TRBD2 agrees at 7 bases. The CDR3 runs 22 residues. Germline CDR1 MDHEN, CDR2 SYDVKM. V shed 5 bases and J 1 base; nucleotides not matched to a gene: 28. CDR3 protein: CASSRPSRGRLGGSRSQETQYF. In nucleotides, the CDR3 is TGTGCCAGCAGTCGACCCTCCCGGGGGAGATTGGGAGGGTCCAGATCCCAAGAGACCCAGTACTTC.

This chain connects TRBV15 to TRBJ1-2, with a weak D call TRBD1 (5 bases). Germline CDR1 LNHNV, CDR2 YYDKDF (reference sequence). Trimming removed 1 base from V and 10 bases from J, with 25 bases in between. The CDR3 is made up of 17 amino acids. The CDR3 DNA is TGTGCCACCAGCAGAGGGCTCATGTTCGACAGCCCCTCTGCCTACACCTTC. This encodes CATSRGLMFDSPSAYTF.

The V and J genes are TRBV2 and TRBJ2-1; a possible D gene is TRBD2 (5 bases). Germline-derived CDR1 and CDR2 are SNHLY and FYNNEI. V lost 6 bases to trimming and J lost 7 bases, with 13 bases between them. CDR3 length equals 13 residues. CDR3 DNA sequence: TGTGCCAGCAGGGTAAATCGAGGGAATGAGCAGTTCTTC. It encodes CASRVNRGNEQFF.

This clone was seen just once. V gene TRBV19 combines with J gene TRBJ1-6; the match to TRBD1 covers 8 bases. From germline, CDR1 is LNHDA and CDR2 SQIVND (reference sequence). V shed 6 bases, J shed 9 bases, and the junction held 7 bases outside the gene matches. This CDR3 is built from 14 residues. The CDR3 DNA reads TGTGCCAGTAGCCCGGACAGGGCGGGTTCACCCCTCCACTTT. Translating gives CASSPDRAGSPLHF.

This clone was counted only a few times. The chain recombines TRBV5-4 with TRBJ1-2; no definite D call. V was clipped by 2 bases and J by 0 bases, with 8 bases between them. Germline CDR1 SGHNT, CDR2 YYREEE (reference sequence). This CDR3 comprises 14 residues. The DNA for the CDR3 is TGTGCCAGCAGCTTCGTCACAGCTAACTATGGCTACACCTTC. Protein sequence: CASSFVTANYGYTF.

This clone appeared once. The chain couples TRBV5-1 to TRBJ1-4; unclear D gene. This CDR3 has 14 residues. Germline lookup yields CDR1 SGHRS and CDR2 YFSETQ. V lost 4 bases and J lost 10, with 17 bases in between. The CDR3 DNA reads TGCGCCAGCAGCCCGACGGTCTTCCCGGGAAAACTGTTTTTT. Translation gives CASSPTVFPGKLFF.

This chain joins TRBV14 and TRBJ2-5, with 9 bases matching TRBD1. Looked up from germline, CDR1 is SGHDN and CDR2 is FVKESK. Trimming cost V 4 bases and J 4 bases; bases outside gene matches: 13. CDR3 size: 17 residues. CDR3 in DNA: TGTGCCAGCAGCCTCGGGGTGGCCGGGACAGGGATAGAGACCCAGTACTTC. It codes for CASSLGVAGTGIETQYF. Together with reference TRBV14 and TRBJ2-5, the CDR3 gives the full variable domain: EAGVTQFPSHSVIEKGQTVTLRCDPISGHDNLYWYRRVMGKEIKFLLHFVKESKQDESGMPNNRFLAERTGGTYSTLKVQPAELEDSGVYFCASSLGVAGTGIETQYFGPGTRLLVL.

This rearrangement joins TRBV27 to TRBJ2-7, with 9 bases matching TRBD1. The germline CDR1 and CDR2 sequences are MNHEY and SMNVEV (reference sequence). The CDR3 covers 14 residues. The V segment lost 2 bases and the J segment 4 bases; nucleotides outside the gene matches: 3. DNA for the CDR3: TGTGCCAGCAGTTTACTAGGACAGGGGTACGAGCAGTACTTC. Translated, it gives CASSLLGQGYEQYF.

The V and J genes are TRBV9 and TRBJ1-2; 7 bases align to TRBD1. The length of the CDR3 is 16 residues. V lost 4 bases to trimming and J lost 4 bases; unmatched junction nucleotides: 13. Germline CDR1 SGDLS, CDR2 YYNGEE. The CDR3 DNA is TGTGCCAGCAGCTCTCCAGGGGGGCGCGGAGGCTATGGCTACACCTTC. The encoded protein is CASSSPGGRGGYGYTF.

The CDR3 sequence is CASSLTGRDTQYF. The CDR3 DNA sequence: TGTGCCAGCAGCTTGACGGGTCGGGATACGCAGTATTTT. The J gene is TRBJ2-3, the V gene TRBV5-4; D remains ambiguous. This CDR3 spans 13 amino acids. CDR1 is SGHNT, CDR2 YYREEE, per germline (reference sequence). Trimming removed 1 base at V and 6 bases at J, with 9 bases between.

The CDR3 loop reads CASSAGTSSYSYEQYF. CDR3 DNA sequence: TGTGCCAGCAGTGCCGGGACTAGCAGTTACTCCTACGAGCAGTACTTC. The chain joins TRBV25-1 to TRBJ2-7; 9 bases agree with TRBD2. The CDR3 runs 16 residues. CDR1 and CDR2 (germline): MGHDK, SYGVNS. After removal of 4 bases from V and 0 bases from J, the junction contained 7 bases not matched to a gene.

The CDR3 protein is CASSPHLAGGHNEQFF. For the CDR3, the DNA is TGTGCCAGCAGTCCCCATCTAGCGGGAGGTCACAATGAGCAGTTCTTC. The rearrangement uses TRBV28 and TRBJ2-1; 11 nucleotides align to TRBD2. Germline V CDR1 and CDR2: MDHEN, SYDVKM. The CDR3 runs 16 residues. The trim removed 5 bases at V and 5 bases at J, leaving 8 bases unmatched.

The chain has TRBV7-9 and TRBJ2-3, with D hard to call. The CDR3 is 14 residues long. Germline CDR1 SEHNR, CDR2 FQNEAQ (reference sequence). Between the trimmed V and J ends, which lost 1 base and 6 bases, there was a span of 11 bases. The CDR3 protein is CASSLESRVDTQYF. DNA of the CDR3: TGTGCCAGCAGCTTAGAGTCCCGAGTGGATACGCAGTATTTT.

This chain links TRBV7-9 with TRBJ1-1; TRBD1 matches 7 bases. The V gene's germline CDR1 is SEHNR and CDR2 FQNEAQ (reference sequence). This CDR3 spans 17 amino acids. J gave up 0 bases and V 4 bases, and 11 bases lay outside the gene matches. The CDR3 loop is CASSSGTVDFLNTEAFF. DNA of the CDR3: TGTGCCAGCAGCTCCGGGACAGTCGATTTCCTGAACACTGAAGCTTTCTTT.

This sequence joins TRBV19 and TRBJ2-7, with D possibly TRBD2 on 6 matching bases. The CDR3 totals 13 residues. Deletions cut 3 bases from V and 5 bases from J, with 11 bases between. In germline, CDR1 is LNHDA, CDR2 SQIVND (reference sequence). The CDR3 coding sequence is TGTGCCAGTAGTATTTATGGAGGGAACGAGCAGTACTTC. This translates into CASSIYGGNEQYF.

The chain combines TRBV13 with TRBJ2-1; perhaps TRBD1 as D (6 bases). Germline V CDR1 and CDR2: PRHDT, FYEKMQ (reference sequence). This CDR3 comprises 12 residues. Between the trimmed V and J ends, which lost 0 bases and 9 bases, there was a span of 6 bases. In nucleotides, the CDR3 is TGTGCCAGCAGCTTAGGAGGGGGTGAGCAGTTCTTC. This gives the protein CASSLGGGEQFF.

This chain connects TRBV6-1 to TRBJ2-7; 15 positions match TRBD2. The CDR3 runs 15 residues. The V and J ends lost 7 bases and 6 bases, in that order; junction bases with no gene match: 7. Germline V gene lookup returns CDR1 MNHNS and CDR2 SASEGT. CDR3 region: CASMLGLAGGGEQYF. CDR3 coding DNA: TGTGCCAGCATGTTGGGACTAGCGGGAGGAGGCGAGCAGTACTTC.

The V call is TRBV5-1, the J call TRBJ2-7, with 12 bases matching TRBD1. Per germline, CDR1 SGHRS and CDR2 YFSETQ. V gave up 0 bases and J gave up 0 bases; unmatched junction bases: 7. The length of the CDR3 is 18 residues. In DNA form, the CDR3 reads TGCGCCAGCAGCTTGGTGTCTAGGGACAGGGGGCCCTCCTACGAGCAGTACTTC. Its protein is CASSLVSRDRGPSYEQYF.

V usage is TRBV27 and J usage is TRBJ2-2, with 7 bases lining up with TRBD1. The CDR3 has 16 amino acids. Germline V gene data show CDR1 as MNHEY and CDR2 as SMNVEV (reference sequence). V lost 7 bases to trimming and J lost 6 bases; unmatched junction nucleotides: 14. For the CDR3, the DNA is TGTGCCAGCACCTCATCACTTAGGGGGCGTCCCGGGGAGCTGTTTTTT. It encodes CASTSSLRGRPGELFF.

The chain uses TRBV21-1 and TRBJ2-1; the DNA was not compared with TRBD2, the D call given in the table. TRBV21-1 is deemed a pseudogene. The CDR3 consists of 16 residues. Written as DNA, the CDR3 is TGTGCCAGCAGCAAAGAGGGGACTAGAGGCTACAATGAGCAGTTCTTC. Residues: CASSKEGTRGYNEQFF.